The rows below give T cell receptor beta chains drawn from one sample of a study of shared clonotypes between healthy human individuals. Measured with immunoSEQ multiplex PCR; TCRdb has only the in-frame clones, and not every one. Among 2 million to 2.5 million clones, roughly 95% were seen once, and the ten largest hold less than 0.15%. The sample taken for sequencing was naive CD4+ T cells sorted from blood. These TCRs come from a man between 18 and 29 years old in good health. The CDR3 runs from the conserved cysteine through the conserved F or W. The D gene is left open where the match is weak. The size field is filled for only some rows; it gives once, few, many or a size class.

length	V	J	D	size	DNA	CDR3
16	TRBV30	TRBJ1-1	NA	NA	TGTGCCTGGAGTGTGGGCGGGGGGACCATGAACACTGAAGCTTTCTTT	CAWSVGGGTMNTEAFF
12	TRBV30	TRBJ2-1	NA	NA	TGTGCCTGGAGAAACAGGTTCACTCATCTGTTCTTC	CAWRNRFTHLFF
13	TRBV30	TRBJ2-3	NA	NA	TGTGCCTGGAGTGTACAATCACGGGAGCCGCAGTATTTT	CAWSVQSREPQYF
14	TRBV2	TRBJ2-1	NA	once	TGTGCCAGCAGTGAAGCGACAGCGTACAATGAGCAGTTCTTC	CASSEATAYNEQFF
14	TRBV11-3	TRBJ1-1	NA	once	TGTGCCAGCAGCTTAGGGCCGGGAACCACTGAAGCTTTCTTT	CASSLGPGTTEAFF
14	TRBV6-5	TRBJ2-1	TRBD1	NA	TGTGCCAGCTGGACAGGGGGCTCGATTAATGAGCAGTTCTTC	CASWTGGSINEQFF
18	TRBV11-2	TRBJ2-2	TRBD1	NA	TGTGCCAGCAGCTTCGAGGGCTGGCAGGGGGTGAACACCGGGGAGCTGTTTTTT	CASSFEGWQGVNTGELFF
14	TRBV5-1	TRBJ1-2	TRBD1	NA	TGCGCCAGCAGGGCCGGGACAGGGGGCTTAGGCTACACCTTC	CASRAGTGGLGYTF
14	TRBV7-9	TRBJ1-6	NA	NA	TGTGCCAGCAGCCAACAGGGTTTCTATTCACCCCTCCACTTT	CASSQQGFYSPLHF
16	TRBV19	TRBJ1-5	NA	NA	TGTGCCAGTAGTATAGTAACCGGGAGCGGCGATCAGCCCCAGCATTTT	CASSIVTGSGDQPQHF
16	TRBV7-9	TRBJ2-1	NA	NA	TGTGCCAGCAGCTTACTGGGGGGCTATACGGGGAATGAGCAGTTCTTC	CASSLLGGYTGNEQFF
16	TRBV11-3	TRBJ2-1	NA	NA	TGTGCCAGCAGCTCCTTCTCGGGGAACCTCTACAATGAGCAGTTCTTC	CASSSFSGNLYNEQFF
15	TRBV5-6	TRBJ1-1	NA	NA	TGTGCCAGCAGCTCATGGGGGACGCAGAACACTGAAGCTTTCTTT	CASSSWGTQNTEAFF
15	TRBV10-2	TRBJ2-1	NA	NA	TGCGCCAGCAGTGATGGAGCTAGCGTGTACAATGAGCAGTTCTTC	CASSDGASVYNEQFF
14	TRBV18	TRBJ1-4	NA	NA	TGTGCCAGCTCACCAGGGGCGCAAGATGAAAAACTGTTTTTT	CASSPGAQDEKLFF
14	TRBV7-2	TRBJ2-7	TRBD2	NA	TGTGCCAGCAGCCACGGACTAGCGTGGTACGAGCAGTACTTC	CASSHGLAWYEQYF
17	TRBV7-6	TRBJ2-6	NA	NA	TGTGCCAGCAGCTTAGGGGTGGGATACTCTGGGGCCAACGTCCTGACTTTC	CASSLGVGYSGANVLTF
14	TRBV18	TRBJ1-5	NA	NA	TGTGCCAGCTCACCCGGGACCAGCCATCAGCCCCAGCATTTT	CASSPGTSHQPQHF
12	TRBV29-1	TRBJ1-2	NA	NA	TGCAGCGTCCCCGGGACCCCGACTGGCTACACCTTC	CSVPGTPTGYTF
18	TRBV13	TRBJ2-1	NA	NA	TGTGCCAGCAGCTTGGGGAGAAGGCTATTCATAGAAGAGGATGAGCAGTTCTTC	CASSLGRRLFIEEDEQFF
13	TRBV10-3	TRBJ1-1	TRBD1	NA	TGTGCCATCAGGAAGGGGCAGGGGGCTGAAGCTTTCTTT	CAIRKGQGAEAFF
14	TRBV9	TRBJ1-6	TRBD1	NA	TGTGCCAGCAGTTACCGGGACAGGGACTCACCCCTCCACTTT	CASSYRDRDSPLHF
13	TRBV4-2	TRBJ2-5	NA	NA	TGTGCCAGTGGGACTCCAAAAGGGGAGACCCAGTACTTC	CASGTPKGETQYF
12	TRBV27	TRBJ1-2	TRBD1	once	TGTGCCAGCCGACAGGGGGCGACGGGCTACACCTTC	CASRQGATGYTF
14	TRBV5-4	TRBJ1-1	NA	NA	TGTGCCAGCAGCTTGGAGCCAGGGAACACTGAAGCTTTCTTT	CASSLEPGNTEAFF
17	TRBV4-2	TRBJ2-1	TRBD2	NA	TGTGCCAGCAGCCCAGTGGGAGCGGGGGGTTCCTACAATGAGCAGTTCTTC	CASSPVGAGGSYNEQFF
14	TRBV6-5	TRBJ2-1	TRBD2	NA	TGTGCCAGCAGAATAGCGGGGGGGCCCAATGAGCAGTTCTTC	CASRIAGGPNEQFF
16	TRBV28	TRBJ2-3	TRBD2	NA	TGTGCCAGCAGTTCGCCGGGACTAGGAAACACAGATACGCAGTATTTT	CASSSPGLGNTDTQYF